This T cell receptor (beta chain) was captured by sequencing in a study of blood T cell repertoires in COVID-19. Trimming cost V 1 base and J 4 bases; bases outside gene matches: 4. Germline CDR1 is LGHDT and CDR2 is YNNKEL (reference sequence). The CDR3 contains 15 residues. As to this clone: Within the sample, other DNA sequences also encode this same CDR3.

Here immunoSEQ multiplex PCR was the method, and the copy in TCRdb shows in-frame clones only, minus some. The sample shows about 260,000 clones, more than 80% of them seen only once. Material: PBMCs or T cells enriched from blood (not recorded which). This TCR came from a woman younger than 35 who had recovered from COVID-19. V and J are TRBV3-1 (or the pseudogene TRBV3-2) and TRBJ2-7; TRBD1 matches at 10 bases. CDR3 sequence (DNA): TGTGCCAGCAGCCAAGGACAGGGGGCGCCATACGAGCAGTACTTC. Amino acid sequence: CASSQGQGAPYEQYF.